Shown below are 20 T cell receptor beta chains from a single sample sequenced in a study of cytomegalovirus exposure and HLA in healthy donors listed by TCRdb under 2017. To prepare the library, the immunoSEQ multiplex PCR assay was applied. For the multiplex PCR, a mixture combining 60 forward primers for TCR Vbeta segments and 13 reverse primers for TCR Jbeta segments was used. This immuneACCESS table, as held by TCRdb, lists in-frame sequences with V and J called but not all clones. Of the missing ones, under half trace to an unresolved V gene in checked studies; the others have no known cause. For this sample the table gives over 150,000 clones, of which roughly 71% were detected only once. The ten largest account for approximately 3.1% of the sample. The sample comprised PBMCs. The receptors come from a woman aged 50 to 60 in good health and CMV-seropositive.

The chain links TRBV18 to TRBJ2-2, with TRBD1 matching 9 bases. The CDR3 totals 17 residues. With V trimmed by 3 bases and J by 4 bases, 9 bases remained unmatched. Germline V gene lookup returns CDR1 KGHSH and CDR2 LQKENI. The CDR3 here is CASSPTPTGGLTGELFF. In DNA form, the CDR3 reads TGTGCCAGCTCACCGACCCCCACAGGGGGCCTCACCGGGGAGCTGTTTTTT.

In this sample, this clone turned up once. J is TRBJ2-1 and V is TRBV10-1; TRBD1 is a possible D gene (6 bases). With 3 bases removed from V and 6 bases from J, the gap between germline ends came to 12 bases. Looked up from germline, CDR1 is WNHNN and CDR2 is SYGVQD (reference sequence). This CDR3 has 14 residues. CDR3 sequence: CASSDWGLGNEQFF. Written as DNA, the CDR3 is TGCGCCAGCAGTGATTGGGGGCTCGGCAATGAGCAGTTCTTC.

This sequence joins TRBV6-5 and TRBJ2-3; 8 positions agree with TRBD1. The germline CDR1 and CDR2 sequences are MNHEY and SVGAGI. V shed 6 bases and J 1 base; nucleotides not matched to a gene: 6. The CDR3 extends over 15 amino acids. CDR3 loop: CASRPPGQGTDTQYF. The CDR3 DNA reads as TGTGCCAGCAGGCCACCGGGACAGGGCACAGATACGCAGTATTTT.

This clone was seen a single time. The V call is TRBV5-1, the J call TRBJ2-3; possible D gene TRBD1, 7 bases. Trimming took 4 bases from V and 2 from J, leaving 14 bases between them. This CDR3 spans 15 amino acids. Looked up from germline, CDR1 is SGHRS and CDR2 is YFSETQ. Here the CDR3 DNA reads TGCGCCAGCAGCGGCAGGGGGGCTGACACAGATACGCAGTATTTT. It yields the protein CASSGRGADTDTQYF.

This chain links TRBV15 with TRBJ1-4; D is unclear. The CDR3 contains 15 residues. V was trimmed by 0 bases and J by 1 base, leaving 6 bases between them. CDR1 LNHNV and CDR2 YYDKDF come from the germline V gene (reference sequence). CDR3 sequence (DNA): TGTGCCACCAGCAGAGATAGCGAAACTAATGAAAAACTGTTTTTT. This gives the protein CATSRDSETNEKLFF.

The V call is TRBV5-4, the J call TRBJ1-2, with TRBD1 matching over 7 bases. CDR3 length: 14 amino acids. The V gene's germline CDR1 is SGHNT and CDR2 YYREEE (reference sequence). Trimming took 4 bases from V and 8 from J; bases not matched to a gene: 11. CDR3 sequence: CASSTTGTGTGYTF. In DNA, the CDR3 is TGTGCCAGCAGCACGACAGGGACGGGCACGGGCTACACCTTC.

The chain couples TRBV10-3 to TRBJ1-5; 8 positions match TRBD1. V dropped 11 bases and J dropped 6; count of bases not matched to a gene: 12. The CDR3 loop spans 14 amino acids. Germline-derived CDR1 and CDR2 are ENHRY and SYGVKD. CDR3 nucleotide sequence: TGTGCCCCCCTTATCGGGACAGGAGGTCAGCCCCAGCATTTT. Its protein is CAPLIGTGGQPQHF.

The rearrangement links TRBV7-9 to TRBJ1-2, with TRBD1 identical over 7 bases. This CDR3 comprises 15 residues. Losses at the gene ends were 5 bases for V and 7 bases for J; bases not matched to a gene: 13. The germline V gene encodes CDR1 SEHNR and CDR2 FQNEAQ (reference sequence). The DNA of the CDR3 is TGTGCCAGCAGCCAGACCCAAGGGGGCGACGGTGGCTACACCTTC. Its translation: CASSQTQGGDGGYTF.

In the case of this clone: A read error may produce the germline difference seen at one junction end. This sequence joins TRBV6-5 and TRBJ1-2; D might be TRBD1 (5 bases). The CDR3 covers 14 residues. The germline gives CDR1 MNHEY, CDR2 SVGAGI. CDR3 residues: CASSPYRTNYGYAF. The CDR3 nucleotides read TGTGCCAGCAGCCCTTACAGGACTAACTATGGCTACGCCTTC.

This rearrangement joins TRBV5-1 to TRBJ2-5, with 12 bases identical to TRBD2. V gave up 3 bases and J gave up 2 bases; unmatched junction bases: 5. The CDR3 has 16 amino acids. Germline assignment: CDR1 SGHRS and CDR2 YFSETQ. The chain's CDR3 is CASSSASGGAQETQYF. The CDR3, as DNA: TGCGCCAGCAGCTCGGCTAGCGGGGGGGCTCAAGAGACCCAGTACTTC.

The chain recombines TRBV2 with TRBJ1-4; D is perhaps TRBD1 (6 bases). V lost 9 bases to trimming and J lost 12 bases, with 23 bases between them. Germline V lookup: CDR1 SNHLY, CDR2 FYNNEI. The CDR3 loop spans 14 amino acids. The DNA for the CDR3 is TGTGCCAGGGGGGGGGCACAGGCGTCGGGGGAACTGTTTTTT. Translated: CARGGAQASGELFF.

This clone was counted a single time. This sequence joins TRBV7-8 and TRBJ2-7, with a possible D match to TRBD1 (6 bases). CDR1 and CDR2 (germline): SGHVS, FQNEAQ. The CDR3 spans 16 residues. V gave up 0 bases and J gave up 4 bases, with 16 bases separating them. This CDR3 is CASSLAGAGDFYEQYF. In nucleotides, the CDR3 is TGTGCCAGCAGCTTAGCGGGGGCAGGAGATTTTTACGAGCAGTACTTC.

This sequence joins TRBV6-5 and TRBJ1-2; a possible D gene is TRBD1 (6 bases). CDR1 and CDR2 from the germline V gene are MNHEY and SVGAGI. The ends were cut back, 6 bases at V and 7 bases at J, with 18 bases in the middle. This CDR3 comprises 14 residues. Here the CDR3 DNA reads TGTGCCAGCAGACCACAGGGTGGTGGGTTTGGCTACACCTTC. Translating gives CASRPQGGGFGYTF.

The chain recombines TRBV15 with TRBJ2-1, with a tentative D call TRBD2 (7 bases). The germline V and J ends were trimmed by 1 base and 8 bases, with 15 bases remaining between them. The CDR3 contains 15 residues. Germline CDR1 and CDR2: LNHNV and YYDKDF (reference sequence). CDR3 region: CATSRGREGVDEQFF. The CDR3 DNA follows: TGTGCCACCAGCAGAGGGAGGGAGGGGGTGGATGAGCAGTTCTTC.

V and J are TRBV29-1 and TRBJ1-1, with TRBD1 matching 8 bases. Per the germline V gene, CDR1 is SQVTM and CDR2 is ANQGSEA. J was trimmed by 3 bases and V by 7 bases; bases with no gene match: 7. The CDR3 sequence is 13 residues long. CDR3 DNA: TGCAGCGCCGGGGACAGGAAAGACACTGAAGCTTTCTTT. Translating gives CSAGDRKDTEAFF. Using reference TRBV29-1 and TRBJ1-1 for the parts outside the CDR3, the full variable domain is SAVISQKPSRDICQRGTSLTIQCQVDSQVTMMFWYRQQPGQSLTLIATANQGSEATYESGFVIDKFPISRPNLTFSTLTVSNMSPEDSSIYLCSAGDRKDTEAFFGQGTRLTVV.

DNA of the CDR3: TGTGCCAGCAGTGCACAGGTATTCGCTGAAGCTTTCTTT. This codes for CASSAQVFAEAFF. The V and J genes are TRBV6-1 and TRBJ1-1; a weak D match, TRBD1 (5 bases). Germline V gene sequence: CDR1 MNHNS, CDR2 SASEGT. Trimming stripped 4 bases from V and 6 bases from J, with 12 bases between. The CDR3 totals 13 residues.

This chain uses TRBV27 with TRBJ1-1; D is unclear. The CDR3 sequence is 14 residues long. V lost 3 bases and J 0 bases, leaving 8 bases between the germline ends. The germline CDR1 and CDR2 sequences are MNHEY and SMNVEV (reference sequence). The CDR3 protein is CASSFTAMNTEAFF. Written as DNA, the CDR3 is TGTGCCAGCAGTTTTACAGCCATGAACACTGAAGCTTTCTTT.

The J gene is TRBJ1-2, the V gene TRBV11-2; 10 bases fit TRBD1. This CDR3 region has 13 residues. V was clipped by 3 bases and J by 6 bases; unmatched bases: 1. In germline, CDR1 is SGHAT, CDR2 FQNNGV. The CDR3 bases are TGTGCCAGCAGCTTGGGGACAGGGGATGGCTACACCTTC. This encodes CASSLGTGDGYTF.

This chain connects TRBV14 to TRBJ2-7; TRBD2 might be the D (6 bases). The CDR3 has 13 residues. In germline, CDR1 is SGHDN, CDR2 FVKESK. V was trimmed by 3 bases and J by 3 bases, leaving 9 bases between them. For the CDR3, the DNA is TGTGCCAGCAGCCAGGGACTGCTCTACGAGCAGTACTTC. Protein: CASSQGLLYEQYF.

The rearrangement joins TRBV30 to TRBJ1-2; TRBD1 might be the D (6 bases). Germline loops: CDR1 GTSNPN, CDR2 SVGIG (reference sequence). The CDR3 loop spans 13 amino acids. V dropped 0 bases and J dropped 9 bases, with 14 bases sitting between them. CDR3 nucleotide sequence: TGTGCCTGGAGTGTAGGGGGGGGTGGAAGCTACACCTTC. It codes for CAWSVGGGGSYTF.